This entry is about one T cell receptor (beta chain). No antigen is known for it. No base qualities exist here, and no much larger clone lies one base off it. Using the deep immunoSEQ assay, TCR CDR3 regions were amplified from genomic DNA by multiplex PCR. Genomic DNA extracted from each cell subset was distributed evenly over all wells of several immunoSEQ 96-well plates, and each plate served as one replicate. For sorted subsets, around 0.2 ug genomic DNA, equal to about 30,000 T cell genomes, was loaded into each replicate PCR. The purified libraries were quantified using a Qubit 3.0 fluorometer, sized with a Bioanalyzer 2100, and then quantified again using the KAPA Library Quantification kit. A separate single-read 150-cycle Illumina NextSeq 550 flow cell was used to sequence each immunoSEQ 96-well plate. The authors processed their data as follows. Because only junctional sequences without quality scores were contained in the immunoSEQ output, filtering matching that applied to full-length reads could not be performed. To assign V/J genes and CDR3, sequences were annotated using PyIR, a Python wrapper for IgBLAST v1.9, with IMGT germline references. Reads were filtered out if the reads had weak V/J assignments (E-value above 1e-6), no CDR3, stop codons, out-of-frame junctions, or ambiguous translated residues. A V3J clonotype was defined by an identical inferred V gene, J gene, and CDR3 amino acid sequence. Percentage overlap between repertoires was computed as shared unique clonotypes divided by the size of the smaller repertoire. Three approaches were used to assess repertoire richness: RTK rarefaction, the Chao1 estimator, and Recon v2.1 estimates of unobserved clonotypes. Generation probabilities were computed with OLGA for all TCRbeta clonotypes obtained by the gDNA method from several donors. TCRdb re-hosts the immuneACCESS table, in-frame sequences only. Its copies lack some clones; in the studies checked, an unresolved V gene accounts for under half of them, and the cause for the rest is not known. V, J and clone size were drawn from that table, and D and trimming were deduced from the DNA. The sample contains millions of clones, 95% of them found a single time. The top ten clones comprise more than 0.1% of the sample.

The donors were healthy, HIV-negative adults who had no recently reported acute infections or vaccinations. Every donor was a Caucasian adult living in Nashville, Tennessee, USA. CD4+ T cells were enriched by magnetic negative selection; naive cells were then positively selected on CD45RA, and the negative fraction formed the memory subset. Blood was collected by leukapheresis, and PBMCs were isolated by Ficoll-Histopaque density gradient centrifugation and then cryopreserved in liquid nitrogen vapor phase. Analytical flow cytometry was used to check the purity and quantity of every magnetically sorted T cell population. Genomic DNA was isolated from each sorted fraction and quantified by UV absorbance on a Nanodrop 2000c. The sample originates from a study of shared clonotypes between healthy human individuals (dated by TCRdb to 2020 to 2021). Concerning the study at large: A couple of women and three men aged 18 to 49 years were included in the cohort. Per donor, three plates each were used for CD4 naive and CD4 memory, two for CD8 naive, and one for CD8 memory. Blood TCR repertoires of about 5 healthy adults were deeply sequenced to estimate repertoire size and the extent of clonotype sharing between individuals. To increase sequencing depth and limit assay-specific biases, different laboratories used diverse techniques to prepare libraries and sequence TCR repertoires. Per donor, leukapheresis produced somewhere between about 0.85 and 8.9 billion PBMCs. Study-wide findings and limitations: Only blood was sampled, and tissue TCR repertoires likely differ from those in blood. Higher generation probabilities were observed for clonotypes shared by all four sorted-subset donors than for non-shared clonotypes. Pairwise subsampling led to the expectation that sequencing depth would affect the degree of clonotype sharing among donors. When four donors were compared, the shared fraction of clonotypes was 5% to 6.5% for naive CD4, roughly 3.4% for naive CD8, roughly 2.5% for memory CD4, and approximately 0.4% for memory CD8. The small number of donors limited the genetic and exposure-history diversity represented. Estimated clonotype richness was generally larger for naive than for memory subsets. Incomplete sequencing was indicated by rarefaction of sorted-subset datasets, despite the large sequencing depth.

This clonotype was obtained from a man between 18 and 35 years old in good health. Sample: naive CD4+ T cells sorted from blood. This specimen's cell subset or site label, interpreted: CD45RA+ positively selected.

The CDR3 protein is CASSPNIQGALNTEAFF. The nucleotides read TGTGCCAGCTCACCGAACATACAGGGCGCGTTGAACACTGAAGCTTTCTTT. The chain joins TRBV18 to TRBJ1-1; a tentative D call is TRBD1 (6 bases match). The junction shows trimming of 3 bases on V and 0 bases on J, plus 17 bases between the germline ends. The CDR3 has 17 amino acids, counting the end cysteine and phenylalanine. The sequence is cut down to CDR3 DNA, 51 bases in frame from base 1. In the germline V gene, CDR1 corresponds to KGHSH and CDR2 to LQKENI.